One sample yielded the 27 T cell receptor beta chains listed below, sequenced in a study of T-cell memory formation after mild COVID-19. Using its own MiXCR run on the 5' RACE reads, TCRdb lists one record per CDR3 protein. The repertoire has a few hundred thousand distinct CDR3 sequences, roughly a fifth of them found once; the top ten carry around 21%. The specimen was PBMCs or a T cell subset sorted from them (not recorded which). These receptors all stem from a young man who had mild COVID-19 (a few samples of this study predate the infection). Cell type and time point are not known.

This clonotype has ten or more counts. V gene TRBV9 combines with J gene TRBJ2-1; D gene ambiguous. This CDR3 is 13 amino acids long. CDR1 SGDLS and CDR2 YYNGEE come from the germline V gene. The V end lost 0 bases, the J end lost 1 base, and 2 bases lay between the germline ends. The CDR3 sequence: CASSVGSYNEQFF. CDR3 nucleotides: TGTGCCAGCAGCGTAGGGTCCTACAATGAGCAGTTCTTC.

This clonotype occurred a few times. This chain connects TRBV6-5 to TRBJ1-1; D gene ambiguous. This CDR3 has 14 residues. V was clipped by 0 bases and J by 4 bases, with 9 bases between them. Germline loops: CDR1 MNHEY, CDR2 SVGAGI. CDR3 sequence: CASSYSGGSTEAFF. As DNA, the CDR3 is TGTGCCAGCAGTTACTCGGGAGGCTCCACTGAAGCTTTCTTT.

This clonotype was counted only a few times. The chain has TRBV6-5 and TRBJ2-2; D gene ambiguous. Trimming took 4 bases from V and 2 from J, leaving 8 bases between them. CDR3 length equals 14 residues. Germline-derived CDR1 and CDR2 are MNHEY and SVGAGI. The DNA of the CDR3 is TGTGCCAGCAGTTGGGGAATTAACACCGGGGAGCTGTTTTTT. This translates into CASSWGINTGELFF.

The chain carries TRBV4-1 and TRBJ2-1; 9 positions agree with TRBD2. The CDR3 is 17 residues long. After removal of 0 bases from V and 9 bases from J, the junction contained 12 bases not matched to a gene. Germline CDR1 and CDR2: MGHRA and YSYEKL. Here the CDR3 DNA reads TGCGCCAGCAGCCAAGATAGGGCGGGGGGGCGCCCTCGTGAGCAGTTCTTC. Protein sequence: CASSQDRAGGRPREQFF.

This chain links TRBV27 with TRBJ1-2, with TRBD1 as a possible D gene (6 bases). Trimming shortened V by 6 bases and J by 5 bases, and 16 bases separated the two germline ends. Germline CDR1 and CDR2: MNHEY and SMNVEV (reference sequence). CDR3 length: 14 amino acids. The CDR3 sequence is CASRRVLGGYGYTF. CDR3 nucleotides: TGTGCCAGCAGGAGAGTCTTAGGGGGTTATGGCTACACCTTC.

This clonotype appeared many times. J is TRBJ2-3 and V is TRBV15; 9 bases agree with TRBD2. CDR1 and CDR2 (germline): LNHNV, YYDKDF (reference sequence). This CDR3 region has 15 residues. The junction had 2 bases not matched to a gene; V was cut back by 0 bases and J by 4 bases. This CDR3 reads CATSRERGGPDTQYF. The DNA of the CDR3 is TGTGCCACCAGCAGAGAGCGGGGGGGCCCAGATACGCAGTATTTT.

This clonotype was counted only a few times. The chain carries TRBV7-9 and TRBJ1-1, with D perhaps TRBD1 (6 bases). Germline-derived CDR1 and CDR2 are SEHNR and FQNEAQ (reference sequence). Trimming removed 3 bases from V and 3 bases from J, with 8 bases in between. The CDR3 totals 13 residues. The CDR3 sequence is CASSFRQDTEAFF. The CDR3 bases are TGTGCCAGCAGCTTTAGACAGGACACTGAAGCTTTCTTT. The full variable domain, its missing parts supplied by reference TRBV7-9 and TRBJ1-1, is DTGVSQNPRHKITKRGQNVTFRCDPISEHNRLYWYRQTLGQGPEFLTYFQNEAQLEKSRLLSDRFSAERPKGSFSTLEIQRTEQGDSAMYLCASSFRQDTEAFFGQGTRLTVV.

The rearrangement links TRBV6-2 or TRBV6-3 to TRBJ1-5; D is perhaps TRBD1 (5 bases). Trimming took off 4 bases at V and 7 bases at J, with 11 bases between the two ends. Germline V CDR1 and CDR2: MNHEY, SVGEGT. The CDR3 runs to 13 residues. CDR3 in DNA: TGTGCCAGCAGTTCCTTTGGACACCAGCCCCAGCATTTT. It is translated as CASSSFGHQPQHF.

This clonotype was counted a few times. This chain links TRBV7-8 with TRBJ2-7; either TRBD1 or TRBD2 may fit D (5 bases each). The CDR3 runs to 15 residues. Germline CDR1 reads SGHVS; CDR2 reads FQNEAQ. V was cut by 0 bases and J by 4 bases, with 13 bases left in between. This CDR3 is CASSLAPGRQYEQYV. DNA for the CDR3: TGTGCCAGCAGCTTAGCCCCGGGACGGCAATACGAGCAGTACGTC.

The gene calls are TRBV20-1 and TRBJ1-2, with 8 bases fitting TRBD1. From germline, CDR1 is DFQATT and CDR2 SNEGSKA (reference sequence). V lost 3 bases to trimming and J lost 8 bases; unmatched junction nucleotides: 11. The CDR3 has 14 residues. CDR3 DNA: TGCAGTGCTAGTGCCAGGGGGCAAGGGGAAGGCTACACCTTC. The encoded protein is CSASARGQGEGYTF.

The J gene is TRBJ2-1, the V gene TRBV5-1; D remains ambiguous. V gave up 0 bases and J gave up 5 bases, with 6 bases separating them. Germline V gives CDR1 SGHRS, CDR2 YFSETQ. CDR3 size: 13 residues. This CDR3 reads CASSLAVDNEQFF. The DNA for the CDR3 is TGCGCCAGCAGCTTGGCAGTGGACAATGAGCAGTTCTTC.

CDR3 nucleotide sequence: TGCGCCAGCAGCCCTATCGGGAACACTGAAGCTTTCTTT. Translated, it gives CASSPIGNTEAFF. The V and J genes are TRBV5-1 and TRBJ1-1, with no clear D. Trimming pared 4 bases from V and 1 base from J, leaving 8 bases between. The germline CDR1 and CDR2 sequences are SGHRS and YFSETQ. The CDR3 length is 13 residues.

This clonotype was detected only a few times. The rearrangement links TRBV7-9 to TRBJ2-7; 8 bases are a match to TRBD1. Unmatched junction bases numbered 12, after V lost 6 bases and J lost 5 bases. In germline, CDR1 is SEHNR, CDR2 FQNEAQ (reference sequence). This CDR3 spans 15 amino acids. The CDR3, as DNA: TGTGCCAGCAGGTGGGCTGCGGACAGGGACGACGAGCAGTACTTC. It is translated as CASRWAADRDDEQYF.

The chain uses TRBV5-1 and TRBJ1-4, with D possibly TRBD1 on 6 matching bases. Germline lookup yields CDR1 SGHRS and CDR2 YFSETQ. Trimming removed 2 bases at V and 6 bases at J, with 11 bases between. The CDR3 has 14 residues. The CDR3 region is CASSFSGADEKLFF. In DNA form, the CDR3 reads TGCGCCAGCAGCTTCTCGGGGGCAGATGAAAAACTGTTTTTT.

The rearrangement links TRBV28 to TRBJ2-5; 10 bases match TRBD2. Germline CDR1 is MDHEN and CDR2 is SYDVKM. The CDR3 length is 15 residues. The J segment lost 4 bases and the V segment lost 5 bases, leaving 7 bases of the junction unmatched. CDR3 nucleotide sequence: TGTGCCAGCAGTCCGCCACTAGCGGGGCGAGAGACCCAGTACTTC. This codes for CASSPPLAGRETQYF.

The genes are TRBV29-1 and TRBJ2-7; TRBD1 matches at 12 bases. The CDR3 has 13 residues. The germline CDR1 and CDR2 sequences are SQVTM and ANQGSEA. The V and J ends lost 3 bases and 6 bases, in that order; junction bases with no gene match: 3. CDR3 DNA: TGCAGCGTTGAGGGGACAGGGGGCGCCGAGCAGTACTTC. Translation: CSVEGTGGAEQYF.

The rearrangement links TRBV29-1 to TRBJ1-3; 9 bases align to TRBD1. Trimming at V came to 6 bases and at J to 4 bases, leaving 1 base not matched to a gene. Per the germline V gene, CDR1 is SQVTM and CDR2 is ANQGSEA. CDR3 size: 12 residues. The CDR3, as DNA: TGCAGCGTGGGACAGGGCGGAAACACCATATATTTT. It specifies CSVGQGGNTIYF.

The chain links TRBV7-8 to TRBJ2-5, with a possible D match to TRBD2 (7 bases). With 8 bases removed from V and 5 bases from J, the gap between germline ends came to 21 bases. The CDR3 has 15 amino acids. CDR1 and CDR2 (germline): SGHVS, FQNEAQ. The CDR3 region is CASRHLGGAWETQYF. In DNA form, the CDR3 reads TGTGCCAGCCGCCACCTGGGGGGGGCCTGGGAGACCCAGTACTTC.

The rearrangement links TRBV6-4 to TRBJ2-3; D might be TRBD1 (6 bases). Germline CDR1 reads MRHNA; CDR2 reads SNTAGT. Trimming cost V 3 bases and J 1 base, with 8 bases left between them. The CDR3 covers 14 residues. This CDR3 is CASSERQGTDTQYF. The CDR3 DNA sequence: TGTGCCAGCAGTGAAAGACAGGGCACAGATACGCAGTATTTT.

The chain recombines TRBV24-1 with TRBJ2-5; 9 positions match TRBD1. The germline gives CDR1 KGHDR, CDR2 SFDVKD. This CDR3 spans 12 amino acids. Trimming took 10 bases from V and 3 from J; bases not matched to a gene: 2. This CDR3 is CATQGAEETQYF. The CDR3 region has the DNA TGTGCCACACAGGGGGCCGAAGAGACCCAGTACTTC.

Written as DNA, the CDR3 is TGCAGTGCTAGAGATCCCCGGGACAGGGGATGGTCTGGGGCCAACGTCCTGACTTTC. It translates to CSARDPRDRGWSGANVLTF. This sequence joins TRBV20-1 and TRBJ2-6, with 10 bases lining up with TRBD1. Germline-derived CDR1 and CDR2 are DFQATT and SNEGSKA (reference sequence). CDR3 length: 19 residues. J was trimmed by 1 base and V by 0 bases; bases with no gene match: 9.

The chain couples TRBV5-1 to TRBJ2-5; no firm D call. The CDR3 is 13 amino acids. Germline V gene data show CDR1 as SGHRS and CDR2 as YFSETQ. Trimming took off 5 bases at V and 4 bases at J, with 12 bases between the two ends. CDR3 coding DNA: TGCGCCAGCAGGGGCGCCCCCGGAGAGACCCAGTACTTC. It specifies CASRGAPGETQYF.

The chain recombines TRBV29-1 with TRBJ2-7; D is tentatively TRBD1 or TRBD2 (5 bases each). Trimming removed 6 bases from V and 7 bases from J, with 13 bases in between. The CDR3 runs 11 residues. Germline V gene sequence: CDR1 SQVTM, CDR2 ANQGSEA. As DNA, the CDR3 is TGCAGCGTGGGGGACGGTTCAGAGCAGTACGTC. Translating gives CSVGDGSEQYV.

The V call is TRBV12-3 or TRBV12-4, the J call TRBJ2-1; maybe TRBD1 (7 bases). Between the trimmed V and J ends, which lost 4 bases and 10 bases, there was a span of 14 bases. This CDR3 is built from 13 residues. The CDR3: CASSSGGLREQFF. The DNA for the CDR3 is TGTGCCAGCAGTTCAGGGGGGCTAAGGGAGCAGTTCTTC.

This clonotype was counted at least ten times. V usage is TRBV5-1 and J usage is TRBJ2-1; D unclear. V was cut by 0 bases and J by 2 bases, with 9 bases left in between. This CDR3 contains 15 residues. The germline V gene has CDR1 SGHRS and CDR2 YFSETQ. This chain's CDR3 is CASSLAPGPYNEQFF. The CDR3 DNA is TGCGCCAGCAGCTTGGCTCCAGGACCCTACAATGAGCAGTTCTTC.

This chain connects TRBV12-5 to TRBJ2-5; D is perhaps TRBD1 (6 bases). The CDR3 is 14 amino acids. The germline gives CDR1 LGHNT, CDR2 FRNRAP. Trimming removed 2 bases from V and 5 bases from J, with 12 bases in between. The CDR3 nucleotides are TGTGCTAGTGGTTTGCTGGGGGCTCTGGAGACCCAGTACTTC. Amino acids: CASGLLGALETQYF. Variable domain in full (rest from reference TRBV12-5 and TRBJ2-5): DARVTQTPRHKVTEMGQEVTMRCQPILGHNTVFWYRQTMMQGLELLAYFRNRAPLDDSGMPKDRFSAEMPDATLATLKIQPSEPRDSAVYFCASGLLGALETQYFGPGTRLLVL.

The chain has TRBV6-2 or TRBV6-3 and TRBJ2-1; D gene uncertain. Germline CDR1 is MNHEY and CDR2 is SVGEGT. The V gene lost 6 bases and the J gene lost 7 bases, with 10 bases spanning the gap. The CDR3 runs 12 residues. DNA of the CDR3: TGTGCCAGCAGCCCCGCTTGGAATGAGCAGTTCTTC. It yields the protein CASSPAWNEQFF.